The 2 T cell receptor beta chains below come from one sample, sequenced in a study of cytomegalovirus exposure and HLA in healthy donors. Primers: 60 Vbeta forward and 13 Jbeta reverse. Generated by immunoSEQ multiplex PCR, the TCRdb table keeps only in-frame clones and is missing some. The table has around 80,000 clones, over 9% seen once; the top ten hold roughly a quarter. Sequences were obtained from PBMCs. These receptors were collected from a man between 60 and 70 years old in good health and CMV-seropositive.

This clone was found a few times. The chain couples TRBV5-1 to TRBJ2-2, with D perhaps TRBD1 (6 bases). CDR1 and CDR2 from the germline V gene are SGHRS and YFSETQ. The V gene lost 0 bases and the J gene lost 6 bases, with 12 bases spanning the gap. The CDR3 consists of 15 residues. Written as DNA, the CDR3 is TGCGCCAGCAGCTTGGACCCAGGGGTGGCCGGGGAGCTGTTTTTT. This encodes CASSLDPGVAGELFF.

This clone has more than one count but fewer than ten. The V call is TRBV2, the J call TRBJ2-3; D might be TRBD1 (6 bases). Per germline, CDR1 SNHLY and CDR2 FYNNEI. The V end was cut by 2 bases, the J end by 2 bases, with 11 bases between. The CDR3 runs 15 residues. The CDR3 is CASSELRGHTDTQYF. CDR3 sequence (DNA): TGTGCCAGCAGTGAATTGAGGGGACACACAGATACGCAGTATTTT.